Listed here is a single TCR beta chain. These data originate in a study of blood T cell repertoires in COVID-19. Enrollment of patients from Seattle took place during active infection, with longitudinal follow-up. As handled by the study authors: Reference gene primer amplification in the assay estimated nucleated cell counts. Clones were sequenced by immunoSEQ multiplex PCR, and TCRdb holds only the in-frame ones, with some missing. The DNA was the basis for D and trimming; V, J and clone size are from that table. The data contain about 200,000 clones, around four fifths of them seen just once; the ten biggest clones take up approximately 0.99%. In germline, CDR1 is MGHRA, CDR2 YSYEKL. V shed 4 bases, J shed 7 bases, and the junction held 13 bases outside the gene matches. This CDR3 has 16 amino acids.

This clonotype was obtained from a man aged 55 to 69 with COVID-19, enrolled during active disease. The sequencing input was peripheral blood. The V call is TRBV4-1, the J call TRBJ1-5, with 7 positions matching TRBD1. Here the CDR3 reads CASSPSGGGVRQPQHF. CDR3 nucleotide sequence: TGCGCCAGCAGCCCCTCGGGAGGGGGCGTCAGGCAGCCCCAGCATTTT.